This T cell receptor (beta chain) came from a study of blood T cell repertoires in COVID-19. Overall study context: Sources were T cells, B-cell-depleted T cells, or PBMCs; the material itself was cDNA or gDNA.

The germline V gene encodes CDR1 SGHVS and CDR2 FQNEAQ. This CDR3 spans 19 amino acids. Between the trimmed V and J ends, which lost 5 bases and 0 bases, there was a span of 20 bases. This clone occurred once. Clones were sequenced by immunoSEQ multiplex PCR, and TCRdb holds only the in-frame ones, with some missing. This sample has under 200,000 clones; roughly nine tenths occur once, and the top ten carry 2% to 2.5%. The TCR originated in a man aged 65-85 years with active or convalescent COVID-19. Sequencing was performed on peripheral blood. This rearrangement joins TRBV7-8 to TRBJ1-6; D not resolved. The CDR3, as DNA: TGTGCCAGCAGCCAAACAATAGACGGAAGGAGCTCCTATAATTCACCCCTCCACTTT. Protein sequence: CASSQTIDGRSSYNSPLHF.